The sequence of this T cell receptor beta chain was determined in a study of T-cell memory formation after mild COVID-19. Study at large: TCR clusters showed largely donor specificity.

TCRalpha and TCRbeta libraries used 5'RACE with constant-segment primers and UMIs. TCRdb itself ran the 5' RACE reads through MiXCR, one entry per CDR3 protein. Of just under 550,000 distinct CDR3 sequences in the sample, roughly 20% were seen once. Germline CDR1 is KGHSH and CDR2 is LQKENI. V was shortened by 2 bases and J by 0 bases, with 10 bases between the two germline ends. This CDR3 contains 15 residues. Study findings and constraints: Pre-infection memory carried some responding clones, suggesting that cross-reactive memory joined. In second-wave clones peaking day 37, SARS-CoV-2 specificity remained unconfirmed.

This clonotype was observed a few times. Antigen: not known. This receptor was identified in an adult woman who had mild COVID-19 (a few samples of this study predate the infection). Cell type and time point are not known. Sequencing was carried out using PBMCs or a T cell subset sorted from them (not recorded which). This chain uses TRBV18 with TRBJ1-1, with D perhaps matching TRBD1 (6 bases). In DNA form, the CDR3 reads TGTGCCAGCTCACCAACAGGGACCCTGAACACTGAAGCTTTCTTT. Translating it yields CASSPTGTLNTEAFF.